A selection of T cell receptor beta chains follows, all from one sample in a study of shared clonotypes between healthy human individuals. Repertoires were generated with immunoSEQ multiplex PCR, while TCRdb's copy carries only in-frame clones and drops some. Among around 580,000 clones listed, roughly 98% were seen once. The sequencing sample was made of naive CD8+ T cells sorted from blood. The receptor source for this set is a man under 40 in good health. CDR3s include the opening cysteine and the closing phenylalanine or tryptophan. D genes are given only for firm matches. The size field is filled for only some rows; it gives once, few, many or a size class.

- TRBJ2-1 TRBV9 - TGTGCCAGCACCGTACAGGGTCTCGGGGATGAGCAGTTCTTC CASTVQGLGDEQFF
TRBD2 TRBJ2-7 TRBV7-2 - TGTGCCAGCAGCGTGGGACTAGGGCCCCTCTACGAGCAGTACTTC CASSVGLGPLYEQYF
- TRBJ2-7 TRBV28 - TGTGCCAGCAGTCCGAGCTCCTACGAGCAGTACTTC CASSPSSYEQYF
- TRBJ1-2 TRBV27 - TGTGCCAGCAGTTTATCCGGGGGGAACTATGGCTACACCTTC CASSLSGGNYGYTF
TRBD2 TRBJ2-1 TRBV27 - TGTGCCAGCAAGGATCTAGCGGGATTTTCCTTCTTC CASKDLAGFSFF
- TRBJ1-5 TRBV6-5 - TGTGCCAGCAGTTACGACGGGGTCCAGCCCCAGCATTTT CASSYDGVQPQHF
- TRBJ2-7 TRBV27 - TGTGCCAGCTCATGGGGGCAGGGGACCTACGAGCAGTACTTC CASSWGQGTYEQYF
- TRBJ2-7 TRBV5-6 - TGTGCCAGCAGCTTGGCGGGAGAGATCTACGAGCAGTACTTC CASSLAGEIYEQYF
TRBD2 TRBJ2-2 TRBV9 - TGTGCCAGCAGCCACTCTAGCGGGAATGCGAACACCGGGGAGCTGTTTTTT CASSHSSGNANTGELFF
- TRBJ1-1 TRBV5-1 - TGCGCCAGCAGCCTACAGGTGATGAACACTGAAGCTTTCTTT CASSLQVMNTEAFF
- TRBJ2-7 TRBV2 - TGTGCCAGCAGTAATTCCCTCGGGAGCGGCAACGAGCAGTACTTC CASSNSLGSGNEQYF
- TRBJ2-1 TRBV4-1 - TGCGCCAGCAGCCAAGTCGATAGGGGCAATGAGCAGTTCTTC CASSQVDRGNEQFF
- TRBJ2-2 TRBV15 - TGTGCCACCAGCAGAGCCGGGACAGGGGAGCTGTTTTTT CATSRAGTGELFF
- TRBJ2-2 TRBV5-5 - TGTGCCAGCAGGATATGGGCGAACACCGGGGAGCTGTTTTTT CASRIWANTGELFF
- TRBJ1-2 TRBV28 once TGTGCCAGCAGCCCGGTTGGGCAGAGTAACTATGGCTACACCTTC CASSPVGQSNYGYTF
- TRBJ2-3 TRBV6-1 once TGTGCCAGCAGTGACCCAGGTGCTCTCCGGGATACGCAGTATTTT CASSDPGALRDTQYF
- TRBJ1-3 TRBV4-1 - TGCGCCAGCAGCCAAGAGGGAGGCGCTGGAAACACCATATATTTT CASSQEGGAGNTIYF
- TRBJ2-7 TRBV27 - TGTGCCAGCAGTTCAGTAGGCCCGACAGGAGGATACGAGCAGTACTTC CASSSVGPTGGYEQYF
TRBD2 TRBJ2-1 TRBV5-1 - TGCGCCAGCAGCTCCGGACTAGCGGGAGTGTCCTACAATGAGCAGTTCTTC CASSSGLAGVSYNEQFF
TRBD2 TRBJ2-3 TRBV29-1 - TGCAGCGTCGATGTAGCGGGAGGGCCGATTGATACGCAGTATTTT CSVDVAGGPIDTQYF
- TRBJ2-7 TRBV5-6 once TGTGCCAGCAGCGGAGGGACTCAGATCTCCTACGAGCAGTACTTC CASSGGTQISYEQYF